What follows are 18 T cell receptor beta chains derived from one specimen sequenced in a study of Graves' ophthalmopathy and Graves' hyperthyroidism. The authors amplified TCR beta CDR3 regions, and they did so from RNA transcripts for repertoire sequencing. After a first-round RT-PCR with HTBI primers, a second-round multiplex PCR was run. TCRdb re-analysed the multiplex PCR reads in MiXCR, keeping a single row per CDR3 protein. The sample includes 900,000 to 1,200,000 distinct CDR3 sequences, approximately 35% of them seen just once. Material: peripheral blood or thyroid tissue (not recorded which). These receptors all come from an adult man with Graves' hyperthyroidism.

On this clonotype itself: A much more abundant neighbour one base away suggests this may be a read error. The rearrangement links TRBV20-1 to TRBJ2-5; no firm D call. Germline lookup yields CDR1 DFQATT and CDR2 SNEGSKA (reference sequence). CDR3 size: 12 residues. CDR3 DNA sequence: TGCAGCTTAACTGGGGTCCAAGAGACCCAGTGCTTC. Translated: CSLTGVQETQCF.

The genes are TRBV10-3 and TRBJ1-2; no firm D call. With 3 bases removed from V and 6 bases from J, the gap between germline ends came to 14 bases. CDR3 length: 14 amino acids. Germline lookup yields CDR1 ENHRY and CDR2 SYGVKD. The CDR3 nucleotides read TGTGCCATCAGTGAATCTTCGCATGTAGATGGCTACACCTTC. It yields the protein CAISESSHVDGYTF.

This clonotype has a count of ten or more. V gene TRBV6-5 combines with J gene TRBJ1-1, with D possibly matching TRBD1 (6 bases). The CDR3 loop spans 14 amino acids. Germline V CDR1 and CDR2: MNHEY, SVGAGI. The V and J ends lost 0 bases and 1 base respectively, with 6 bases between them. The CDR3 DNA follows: TGTGCCAGCAGTTACTCGGACAGGAACACTGAAGCTTTCTTT. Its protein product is CASSYSDRNTEAFF.

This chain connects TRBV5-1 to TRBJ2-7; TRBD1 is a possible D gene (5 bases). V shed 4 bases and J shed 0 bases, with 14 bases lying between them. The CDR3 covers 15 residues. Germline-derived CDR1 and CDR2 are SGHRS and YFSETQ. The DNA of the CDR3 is TGCGCCAGCAGCCCCCGGCAGGGTCGCTCCTACGAGCAGTACTTC. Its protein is CASSPRQGRSYEQYF.

The CDR3 bases are TGTGCCAGCAGCCCGCAGCCCGGGGCTCTTGGGGCCAACGTCCTGACTTTC. Translated, it gives CASSPQPGALGANVLTF. The rearrangement links TRBV7-6 to TRBJ2-6; D might be TRBD1 or TRBD2, each matching 5 bases. The length of the CDR3 is 17 residues. CDR1 is SGHVS, CDR2 FNYEAQ, per germline. V was shortened by 5 bases and J by 3 bases, with 17 bases between the two germline ends.

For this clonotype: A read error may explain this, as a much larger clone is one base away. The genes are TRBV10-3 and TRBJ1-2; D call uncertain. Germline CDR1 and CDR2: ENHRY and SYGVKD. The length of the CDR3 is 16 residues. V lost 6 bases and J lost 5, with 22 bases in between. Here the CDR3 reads CAISHRVGEIGYGYTF. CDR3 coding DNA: TGTGCCATCAGCCACCGAGTGGGAGAGATCGGGTATGGCTACACCTTC.

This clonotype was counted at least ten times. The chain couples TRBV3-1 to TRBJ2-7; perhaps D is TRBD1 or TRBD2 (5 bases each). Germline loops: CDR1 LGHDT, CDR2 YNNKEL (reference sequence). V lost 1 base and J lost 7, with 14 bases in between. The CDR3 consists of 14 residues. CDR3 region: CASSQAGTVYEQYF. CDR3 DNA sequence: TGTGCCAGCAGCCAAGCTGGGACCGTTTATGAGCAGTACTTC.

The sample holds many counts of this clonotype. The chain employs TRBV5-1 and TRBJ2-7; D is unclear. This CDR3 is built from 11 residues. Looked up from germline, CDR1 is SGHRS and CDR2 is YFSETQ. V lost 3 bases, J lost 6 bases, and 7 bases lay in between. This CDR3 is CASSSAGEQYF. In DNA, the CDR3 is TGCGCCAGCAGCTCGGCTGGCGAGCAGTACTTC.

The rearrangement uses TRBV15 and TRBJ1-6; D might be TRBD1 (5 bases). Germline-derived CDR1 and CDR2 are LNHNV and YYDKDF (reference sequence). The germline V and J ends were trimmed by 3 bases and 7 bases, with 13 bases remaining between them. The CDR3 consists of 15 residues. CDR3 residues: CATSSGRWGNSPLHF. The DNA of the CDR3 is TGTGCCACCAGCAGCGGCCGTTGGGGGAATTCACCCCTCCACTTT.

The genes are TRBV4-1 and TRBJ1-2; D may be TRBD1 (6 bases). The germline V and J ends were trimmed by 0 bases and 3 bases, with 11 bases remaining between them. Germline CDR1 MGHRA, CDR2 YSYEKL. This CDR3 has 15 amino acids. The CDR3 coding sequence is TGCGCCAGCAGCCAAGATCAGGGGTCCCACTATGGCTACACCTTC. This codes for CASSQDQGSHYGYTF.

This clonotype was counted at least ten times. The CDR3 coding sequence is TGTGCCAGTAGTATCGACATTGGAAACACCATATATTTT. This translates into CASSIDIGNTIYF. The rearrangement uses TRBV19 and TRBJ1-3; D gene uncertain. V lost 3 bases to trimming and J lost 3 bases, with 6 bases between them. Germline V gene sequence: CDR1 LNHDA, CDR2 SQIVND (reference sequence). The CDR3 spans 13 residues. The full variable domain, its missing parts supplied by reference TRBV19 and TRBJ1-3, is DGGITQSPKYLFRKEGQNVTLSCEQNLNHDAMYWYRQDPGQGLRLIYYSQIVNDFQKGDIAEGYSVSREKKESFPLTVTSAQKNPTAFYLCASSIDIGNTIYFGEGSWLTVV.

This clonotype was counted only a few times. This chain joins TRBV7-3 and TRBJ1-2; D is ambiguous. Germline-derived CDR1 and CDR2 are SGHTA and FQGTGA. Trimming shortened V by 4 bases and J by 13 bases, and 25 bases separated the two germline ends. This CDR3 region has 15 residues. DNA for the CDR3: TGTGCCAGCAGCTACTCAGAATCTTCGTCTAACCCCCCCACCTTC. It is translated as CASSYSESSSNPPTF.

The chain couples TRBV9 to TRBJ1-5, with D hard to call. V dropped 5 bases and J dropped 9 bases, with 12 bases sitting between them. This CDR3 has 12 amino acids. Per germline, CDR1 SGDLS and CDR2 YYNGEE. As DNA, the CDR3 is TGTGCCAGCAGAGCGGTCGGTCGGCCCCAGCATTTT. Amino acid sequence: CASRAVGRPQHF.

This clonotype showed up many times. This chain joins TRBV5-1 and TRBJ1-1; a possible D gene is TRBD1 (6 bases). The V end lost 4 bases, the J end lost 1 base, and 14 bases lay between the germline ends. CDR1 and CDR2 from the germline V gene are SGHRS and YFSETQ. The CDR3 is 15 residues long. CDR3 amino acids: CASSRDGTTNTEAFF. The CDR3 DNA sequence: TGCGCCAGCAGCAGGGACGGGACAACGAACACTGAAGCTTTCTTT.

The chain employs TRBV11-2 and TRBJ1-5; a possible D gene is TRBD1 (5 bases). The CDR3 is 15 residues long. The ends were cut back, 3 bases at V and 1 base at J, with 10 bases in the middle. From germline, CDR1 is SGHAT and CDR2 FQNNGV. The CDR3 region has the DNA TGTGCCAGCAGCTTCCCCGGGGCCAGCAATCAGCCCCAGCATTTT. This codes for CASSFPGASNQPQHF.

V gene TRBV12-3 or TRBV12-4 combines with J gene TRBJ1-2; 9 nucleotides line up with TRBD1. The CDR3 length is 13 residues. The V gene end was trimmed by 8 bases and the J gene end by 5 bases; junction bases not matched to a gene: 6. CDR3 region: CASRGTGQYGYTF. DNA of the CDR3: TGTGCCAGCCGGGGGACAGGGCAATATGGCTACACCTTC.

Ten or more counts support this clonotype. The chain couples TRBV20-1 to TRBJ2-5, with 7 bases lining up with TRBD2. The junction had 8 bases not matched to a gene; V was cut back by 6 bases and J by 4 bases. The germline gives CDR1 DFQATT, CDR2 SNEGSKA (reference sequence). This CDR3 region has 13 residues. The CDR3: CSARWGGRETQYF. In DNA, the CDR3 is TGCAGTGCGAGGTGGGGGGGACGAGAGACCCAGTACTTC.

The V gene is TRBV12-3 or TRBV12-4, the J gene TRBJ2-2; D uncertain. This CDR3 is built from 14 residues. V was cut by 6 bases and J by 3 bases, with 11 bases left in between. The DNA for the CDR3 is TGTGCCAGCAGAGACCATGCGGACACCGGGGAGCTGTTTTTT. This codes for CASRDHADTGELFF.